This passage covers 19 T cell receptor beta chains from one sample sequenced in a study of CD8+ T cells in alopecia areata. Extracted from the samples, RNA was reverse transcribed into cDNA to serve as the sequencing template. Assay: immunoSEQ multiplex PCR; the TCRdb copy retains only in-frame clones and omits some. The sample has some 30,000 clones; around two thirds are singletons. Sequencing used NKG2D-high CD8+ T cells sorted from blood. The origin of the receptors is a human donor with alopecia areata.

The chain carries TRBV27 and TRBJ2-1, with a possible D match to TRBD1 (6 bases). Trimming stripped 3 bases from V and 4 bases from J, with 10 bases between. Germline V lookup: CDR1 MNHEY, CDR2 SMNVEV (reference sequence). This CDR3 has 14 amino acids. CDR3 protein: CASSFGTRYNEQFF. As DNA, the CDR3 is TGTGCCAGCAGTTTTGGGACAAGATACAATGAGCAGTTCTTC.

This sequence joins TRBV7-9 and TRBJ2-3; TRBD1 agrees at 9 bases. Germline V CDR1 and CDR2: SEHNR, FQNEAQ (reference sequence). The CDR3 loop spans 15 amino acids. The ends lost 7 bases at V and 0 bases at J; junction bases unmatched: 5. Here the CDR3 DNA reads TGTGCCAGCAATATCGGACAGGGGAGCACAGATACGCAGTATTTT. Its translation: CASNIGQGSTDTQYF.

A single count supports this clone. The CDR3 sequence is CASSSVTSGLDEQYF. CDR3 DNA: TGTGCCAGCAGCTCCGTCACTTCAGGGTTGGACGAGCAGTACTTC. The chain recombines TRBV7-9 with TRBJ2-7; possibly TRBD1 for D (5 bases). The CDR3 extends over 15 amino acids. In germline, CDR1 is SEHNR, CDR2 FQNEAQ (reference sequence). V was cut by 4 bases and J by 5 bases, with 18 bases left in between.

CDR3 in DNA: TGTGCCAGCAGCGCGACAGGGAAGTACACCATATATTTT. Residues: CASSATGKYTIYF. The chain carries TRBV7-9 and TRBJ1-3; the match to TRBD1 covers 7 bases. The CDR3 has 13 residues. Germline CDR1 reads SEHNR; CDR2 reads FQNEAQ (reference sequence). Trimming cost V 5 bases and J 8 bases; bases outside gene matches: 6.

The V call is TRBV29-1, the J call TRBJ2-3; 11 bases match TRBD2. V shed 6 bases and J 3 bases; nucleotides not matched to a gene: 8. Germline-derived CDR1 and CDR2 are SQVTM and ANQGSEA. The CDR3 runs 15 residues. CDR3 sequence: CSVKLLAGETDTQYF. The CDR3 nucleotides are TGCAGCGTGAAACTACTAGCGGGAGAAACAGATACGCAGTATTTT.

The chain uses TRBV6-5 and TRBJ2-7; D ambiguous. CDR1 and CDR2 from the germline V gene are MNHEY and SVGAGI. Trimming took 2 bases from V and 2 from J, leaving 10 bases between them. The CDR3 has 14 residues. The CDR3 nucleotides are TGTGCCAGCAGTTACGTAGACGGAGCCTACGAGCAGTACTTC. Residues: CASSYVDGAYEQYF.

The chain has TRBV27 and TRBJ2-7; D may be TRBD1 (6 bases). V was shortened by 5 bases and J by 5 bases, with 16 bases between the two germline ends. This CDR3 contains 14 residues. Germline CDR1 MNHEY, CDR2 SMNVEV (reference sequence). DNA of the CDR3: TGTGCCAGCAGTACCCAGGGGCATAGCGACGAGCAGTACTTC. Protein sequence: CASSTQGHSDEQYF.

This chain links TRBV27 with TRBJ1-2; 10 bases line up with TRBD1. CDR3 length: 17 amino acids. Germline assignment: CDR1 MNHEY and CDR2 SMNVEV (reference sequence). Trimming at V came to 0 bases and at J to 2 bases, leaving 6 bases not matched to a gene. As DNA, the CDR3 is TGTGCCAGCAGTTTATCGTCGGGGACAGGGGTGAACTATGGCTACACCTTC. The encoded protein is CASSLSSGTGVNYGYTF.

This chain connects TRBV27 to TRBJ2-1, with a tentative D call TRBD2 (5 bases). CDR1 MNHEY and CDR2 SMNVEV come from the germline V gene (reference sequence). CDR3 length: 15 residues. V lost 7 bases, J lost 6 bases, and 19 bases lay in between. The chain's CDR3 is CASISGFRGSNEQFF. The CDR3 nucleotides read TGTGCCAGCATCTCTGGATTCCGAGGGTCCAATGAGCAGTTCTTC.

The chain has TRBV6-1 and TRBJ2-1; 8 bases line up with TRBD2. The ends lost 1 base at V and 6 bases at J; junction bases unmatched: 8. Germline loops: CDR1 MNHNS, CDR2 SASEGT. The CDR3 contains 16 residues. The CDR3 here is CASSEVWREVGNEQFF. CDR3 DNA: TGTGCCAGCAGTGAAGTTTGGCGGGAGGTGGGCAATGAGCAGTTCTTC.

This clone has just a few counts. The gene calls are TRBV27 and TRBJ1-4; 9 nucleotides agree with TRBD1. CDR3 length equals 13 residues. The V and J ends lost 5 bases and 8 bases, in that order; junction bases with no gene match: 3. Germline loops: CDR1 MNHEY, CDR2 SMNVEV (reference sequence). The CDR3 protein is CASSRQGEEKLFF. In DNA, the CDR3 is TGTGCCAGCAGTCGACAGGGGGAAGAAAAACTGTTTTTT.

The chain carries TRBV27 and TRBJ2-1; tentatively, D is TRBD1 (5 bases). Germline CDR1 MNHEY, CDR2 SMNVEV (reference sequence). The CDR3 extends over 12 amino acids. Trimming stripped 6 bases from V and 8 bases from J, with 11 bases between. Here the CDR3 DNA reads TGTGCCAGCAGCAAACTGGGGCATGAGCAGTTCTTC. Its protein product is CASSKLGHEQFF.

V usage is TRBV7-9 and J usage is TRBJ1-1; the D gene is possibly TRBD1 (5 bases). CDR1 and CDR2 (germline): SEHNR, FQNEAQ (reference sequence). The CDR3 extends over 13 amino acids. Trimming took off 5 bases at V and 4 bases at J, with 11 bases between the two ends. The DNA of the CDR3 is TGTGCCAGCAGCCCGGGGCCGGCCACTGAAGCTTTCTTT. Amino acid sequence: CASSPGPATEAFF.

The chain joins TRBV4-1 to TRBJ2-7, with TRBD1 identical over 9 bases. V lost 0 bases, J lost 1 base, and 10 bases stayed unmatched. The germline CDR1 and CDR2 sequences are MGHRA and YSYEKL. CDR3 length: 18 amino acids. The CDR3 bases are TGCGCCAGCAGCCAAGAACTTACCGGGACAGGGATATCCTACGAGCAGTACTTC. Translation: CASSQELTGTGISYEQYF.

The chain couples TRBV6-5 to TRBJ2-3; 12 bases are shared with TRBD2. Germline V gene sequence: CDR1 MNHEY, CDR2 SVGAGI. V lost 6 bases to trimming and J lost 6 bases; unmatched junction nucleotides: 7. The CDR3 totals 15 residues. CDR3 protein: CASSLAGLAGDTQYF. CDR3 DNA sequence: TGTGCCAGCAGCCTAGCTGGACTAGCGGGGGATACGCAGTATTTT.

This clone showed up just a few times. CDR3 in DNA: TGTGCCAGCAGTAACAACCAAGGACAGCACTTCACCGGGGAGCTGTTTTTT. Protein sequence: CASSNNQGQHFTGELFF. The rearrangement uses TRBV7-9 and TRBJ2-2; a weak D match, TRBD1 (6 bases). This CDR3 is built from 17 residues. V was shortened by 6 bases and J by 4 bases, with 21 bases between the two germline ends. The V gene's germline CDR1 is SEHNR and CDR2 FQNEAQ (reference sequence).

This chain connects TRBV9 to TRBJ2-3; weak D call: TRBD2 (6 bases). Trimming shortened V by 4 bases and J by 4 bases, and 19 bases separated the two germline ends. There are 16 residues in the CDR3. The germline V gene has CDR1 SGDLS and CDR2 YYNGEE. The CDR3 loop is CASSSGRLGLADTQYF. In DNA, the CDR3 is TGTGCCAGCAGCTCGGGGAGACTAGGTTTGGCAGATACGCAGTATTTT.

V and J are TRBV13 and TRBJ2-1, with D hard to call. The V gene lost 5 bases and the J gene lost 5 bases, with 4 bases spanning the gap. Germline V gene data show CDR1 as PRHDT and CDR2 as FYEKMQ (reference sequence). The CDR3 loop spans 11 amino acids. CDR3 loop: CASSLNNEQFF. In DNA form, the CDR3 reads TGTGCCAGCAGCCTCAACAATGAGCAGTTCTTC.

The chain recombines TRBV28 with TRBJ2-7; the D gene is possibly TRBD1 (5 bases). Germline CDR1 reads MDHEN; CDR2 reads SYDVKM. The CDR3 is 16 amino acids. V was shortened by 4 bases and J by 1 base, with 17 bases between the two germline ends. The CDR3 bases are TGTGCCAGCAGTTCCCAAGGGGTGGTTCAGTCCTACGAGCAGTACTTC. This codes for CASSSQGVVQSYEQYF.